The 22 T cell receptor beta chains reported below all come from one sample, sequenced in a study of blood T cell repertoires in COVID-19. Only in-frame clones appear in the TCRdb table, and some are missing; sequencing was by immunoSEQ multiplex PCR. Altogether 150,000 to 200,000 clones are present, 80% to 95% being singletons, with the ten largest covering approximately 0.56%. Sequencing was carried out using peripheral blood. Receptor source: a man between 45 and 60 years old with acute or convalescent COVID-19.

The J gene is TRBJ2-7, the V gene TRBV5-1; TRBD2 matches 7 bases. The CDR3 extends over 17 amino acids. J was trimmed by 0 bases and V by 4 bases; bases with no gene match: 13. Germline CDR1 is SGHRS and CDR2 is YFSETQ. The CDR3 sequence is CASSSRVREAHSYEQYF. For the CDR3, the DNA is TGCGCCAGCAGCAGCCGGGTTCGGGAGGCCCACTCCTACGAGCAGTACTTC.

The rearrangement joins TRBV19 to TRBJ1-2, with 9 bases that match TRBD1. Germline assignment: CDR1 LNHDA and CDR2 SQIVND (reference sequence). Unmatched junction bases numbered 7, after V lost 3 bases and J lost 8 bases. The CDR3 has 14 amino acids. Here the CDR3 reads CASSMVHRGLGYTF. The CDR3 region has the DNA TGTGCCAGTAGTATGGTGCACAGGGGGCTCGGCTACACCTTC.

The genes are TRBV11-3 and TRBJ2-7; TRBD1 aligns across 10 bases. The germline V gene encodes CDR1 SGHNT and CDR2 YENEEA. The CDR3 is made up of 15 amino acids. V trimming: 6 bases; J trimming: 1 base; junction bases outside the gene matches: 6. CDR3 sequence reads: CASRGQGKGSYEQYV. Written as DNA, the CDR3 is TGTGCCAGCAGGGGACAGGGGAAGGGATCCTACGAGCAGTACGTC.

The gene calls are TRBV29-1 and TRBJ2-3, with D perhaps TRBD2 (7 bases). With 6 bases removed from V and 2 bases from J, the gap between germline ends came to 15 bases. This CDR3 contains 14 residues. The V gene's germline CDR1 is SQVTM and CDR2 ANQGSEA. CDR3 DNA: TGCAGCGTCGTACGGGGGGCTGACACAGATACGCAGTATTTT. Encoded protein: CSVVRGADTDTQYF.

This chain links TRBV28 with TRBJ2-6, with D maybe TRBD1 (5 bases). From germline, CDR1 is MDHEN and CDR2 SYDVKM. The CDR3 is 15 residues long. V lost 1 base and J lost 2, with 6 bases in between. This CDR3 reads CASSLSGTGANVLTF. In DNA, the CDR3 is TGTGCCAGCAGTTTATCAGGGACTGGGGCCAACGTCCTGACTTTC.

The V call is TRBV19, the J call TRBJ1-1; D is unclear. Germline V CDR1 and CDR2: LNHDA, SQIVND (reference sequence). The CDR3 has 14 residues. V gave up 5 bases and J gave up 3 bases, with 13 bases separating them. CDR3 bases: TGTGCCAGTAGTGACCTGAACGGGGACACTGAAGCTTTCTTT. It yields the protein CASSDLNGDTEAFF.

The chain links TRBV4-1 to TRBJ2-7; no clear D gene. The CDR3 runs to 14 residues. The V gene lost 0 bases and the J gene lost 6 bases, with 12 bases spanning the gap. Germline loops: CDR1 MGHRA, CDR2 YSYEKL. This chain's CDR3 is CASSQEEQYREQYF. In nucleotides, the CDR3 is TGCGCCAGCAGCCAAGAGGAGCAATATCGCGAGCAGTACTTC.

This chain joins TRBV12-5 and TRBJ2-3; D is ambiguous. V was pared by 1 base and J by 6 bases, with 8 bases between. Looked up from germline, CDR1 is LGHNT and CDR2 is FRNRAP. CDR3 length equals 13 residues. The CDR3 here is CASGLGLTDTQYF. The CDR3 DNA reads TGTGCTAGTGGTTTGGGCCTAACGGATACGCAGTATTTT.

DNA of the CDR3: TGTGCCAGTAGTGAAGGAGGCAGTTTAAATCAGCCCCAGCATTTT. This codes for CASSEGGSLNQPQHF. The rearrangement links TRBV19 to TRBJ1-5; D not resolved. Trimming took off 5 bases at V and 4 bases at J, with 15 bases between the two ends. Per the germline V gene, CDR1 is LNHDA and CDR2 is SQIVND (reference sequence). The CDR3 is 15 amino acids.

This chain links TRBV28 with TRBJ1-5, with D unclear. V lost 6 bases to trimming and J lost 3 bases, with 9 bases between them. The germline CDR1 and CDR2 sequences are MDHEN and SYDVKM. CDR3 length: 13 amino acids. Here the CDR3 reads CASRGTANQPQHF. CDR3 DNA sequence: TGTGCCAGCAGGGGCACAGCCAATCAGCCCCAGCATTTT.

V usage is TRBV19 and J usage is TRBJ2-2; D uncertain. CDR3 length: 16 amino acids. Germline CDR1 is LNHDA and CDR2 is SQIVND (reference sequence). Trimming removed 6 bases from V and 2 bases from J, with 16 bases in between. The CDR3 spells CASSLTGVLNTGELFF. For the CDR3, the DNA is TGTGCCAGTAGCCTCACCGGAGTCCTTAACACCGGGGAGCTGTTTTTT.

The chain joins TRBV24-1 to TRBJ1-5; D remains unclear. V lost 6 bases and J 2 bases, leaving 7 bases between the germline ends. The CDR3 totals 13 residues. Germline CDR1 and CDR2: KGHDR and SFDVKD. In nucleotides, the CDR3 is TGTGCCACCAGTCACGGTGGCAATCAGCCCCAGCATTTT. Protein sequence: CATSHGGNQPQHF.

This clone was counted a few times. V is TRBV5-6 and J is TRBJ2-1, with D uncertain. This CDR3 contains 12 residues. Trimming took off 0 bases at V and 8 bases at J, with 6 bases between the two ends. CDR1 and CDR2 from the germline V gene are SGHDT and YYEEEE. The CDR3 DNA follows: TGTGCCAGCAGCTTGGTCCCCTATGAGCAGTTCTTC. This codes for CASSLVPYEQFF.

The chain uses TRBV28 and TRBJ1-2; TRBD1 matches 7 bases. The CDR3 is made up of 11 amino acids. V dropped 7 bases and J dropped 8; count of bases not matched to a gene: 4. Looked up from germline, CDR1 is MDHEN and CDR2 is SYDVKM. CDR3 in amino acids: CASTTGVGYTF. The CDR3 bases are TGTGCCAGCACAACAGGGGTCGGCTACACCTTC.

The chain is built from TRBV29-1 and TRBJ2-3; TRBD2 might be the D (7 bases). The CDR3 contains 15 residues. Germline V lookup: CDR1 SQVTM, CDR2 ANQGSEA. V was clipped by 8 bases and J by 0 bases, with 18 bases between them. This chain's CDR3 is CSSRGGVTSTDTQYF. The CDR3 nucleotides read TGCAGCTCAAGGGGGGGGGTTACTAGCACAGATACGCAGTATTTT.

The chain links TRBV28 to TRBJ2-7; 9 nucleotides agree with TRBD2. The CDR3 is 17 amino acids. Per germline, CDR1 MDHEN and CDR2 SYDVKM. V shed 6 bases, J shed 3 bases, and the junction held 15 bases outside the gene matches. DNA for the CDR3: TGTGCCAGCAGGACCCATCGGAAAGCGGGAGGAGGCTACGAGCAGTACTTC. Translated: CASRTHRKAGGGYEQYF.

This clone was seen once. The rearrangement uses TRBV29-1 and TRBJ2-5, with 8 positions matching TRBD2. The V gene end was trimmed by 6 bases and the J gene end by 5 bases; junction bases not matched to a gene: 8. The CDR3 runs 13 residues. CDR1 SQVTM and CDR2 ANQGSEA come from the germline V gene. The CDR3 nucleotides are TGCAGCGTCTCAGCGGGAGCGAGGGAGACCCAGTACTTC. It is translated as CSVSAGARETQYF.

This clone came up once. In nucleotides, the CDR3 is TGTGCCAGTAGTAGCGGGACAGTGGCCGGGCGGCCCCAGCATTTT. It translates to CASSSGTVAGRPQHF. V is TRBV19 and J is TRBJ1-5, with 7 bases lining up with TRBD1. The CDR3 runs to 15 residues. Per the germline V gene, CDR1 is LNHDA and CDR2 is SQIVND (reference sequence). Trimming cost V 4 bases and J 9 bases; bases outside gene matches: 12.

This chain joins TRBV28 and TRBJ1-5; 7 bases agree with TRBD1. In germline, CDR1 is MDHEN, CDR2 SYDVKM. The CDR3 is 15 amino acids. J was trimmed by 1 base and V by 6 bases; bases with no gene match: 6. CDR3 in DNA: TGTGCCAGCAGATTGGGACAGTTCAGCAATCAGCCCCAGCATTTT. Translation gives CASRLGQFSNQPQHF.

The gene calls are TRBV6-4 and TRBJ2-7; D is unresolved. This CDR3 is 11 amino acids long. Germline V gives CDR1 MRHNA, CDR2 SNTAGT. V was shortened by 2 bases and J by 7 bases, with 6 bases between the two germline ends. CDR3 in DNA: TGTGCCAGCAGTGACCCCCGGGAGCAGTACGTC. As protein: CASSDPREQYV.

Written as DNA, the CDR3 is TGTGCCAGCAGCCCTTACAGGGGCGGCTACACCTTC. It is translated as CASSPYRGGYTF. This chain uses TRBV7-9 with TRBJ1-2; 7 bases match TRBD1. The CDR3 runs 12 residues. J was trimmed by 8 bases and V by 5 bases; bases with no gene match: 5. Germline V gene sequence: CDR1 SEHNR, CDR2 FQNEAQ (reference sequence).

J is TRBJ1-5 and V is TRBV5-1; tentatively, D is TRBD1 (5 bases). The CDR3 is made up of 15 amino acids. The germline gives CDR1 SGHRS, CDR2 YFSETQ. V was pared by 7 bases and J by 0 bases, with 14 bases between. The CDR3 loop reads CASPTGENSNQPQHF. The CDR3 DNA sequence: TGCGCCAGCCCCACAGGAGAAAATAGCAATCAGCCCCAGCATTTT.